This T cell receptor (beta chain) emerged from a study of vaccination and CD4 T cells after COVID-19. Regarding this clonotype: Its cognate antigen is unknown.

Noted treatment: approximately 11-day PBMC culture with coronavirus spike peptide pools or control peptides (ViraFEST assay). Positive PCR tests came between March and December 2020, ahead of the US Alpha, Beta and Delta variants. Cultured CD4+ T-cell DNA underwent Oncomine TCR Beta short-read sequencing. MiXCR, run by TCRdb on the PCR reads, gives a single entry per CDR3 protein. Among some 18,000 distinct CDR3 sequences listed, around 50% were seen once. Findings and caveats of the study: Post-infection sampling omitted early timepoints and covered relatively few convalescent patients.

J was trimmed by 9 bases and V by 3 bases; bases with no gene match: 7. The CDR3 length is 15 residues. Germline lookup yields CDR1 DFQATT and CDR2 SNEGSKA (reference sequence). Sequenced material: CD4+ T cells from blood, cultured in vitro, taken before SARS-CoV-2 vaccination. The chain recombines TRBV20-1 with TRBJ2-1; 14 positions match TRBD2. The sequence came from a human donor who had recovered from COVID-19. The DNA for the CDR3 is TGCAGTGCTAGCGGGGGACTAGCGGGAGCGGTTGAGCAGTTCTTC. The encoded protein is CSASGGLAGAVEQFF.